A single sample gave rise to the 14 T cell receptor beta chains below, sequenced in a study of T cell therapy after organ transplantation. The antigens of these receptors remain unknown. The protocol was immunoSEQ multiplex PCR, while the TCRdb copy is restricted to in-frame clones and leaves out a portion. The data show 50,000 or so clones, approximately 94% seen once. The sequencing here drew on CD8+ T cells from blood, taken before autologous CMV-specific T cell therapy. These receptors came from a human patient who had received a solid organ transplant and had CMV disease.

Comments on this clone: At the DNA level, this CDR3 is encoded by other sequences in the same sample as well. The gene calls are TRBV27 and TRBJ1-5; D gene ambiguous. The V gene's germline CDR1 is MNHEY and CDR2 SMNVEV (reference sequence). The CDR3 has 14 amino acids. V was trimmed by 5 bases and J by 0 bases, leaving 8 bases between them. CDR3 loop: CASSLRDSNQPQHF. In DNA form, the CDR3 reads TGTGCCAGCAGTCTGAGGGATAGCAATCAGCCCCAGCATTTT.

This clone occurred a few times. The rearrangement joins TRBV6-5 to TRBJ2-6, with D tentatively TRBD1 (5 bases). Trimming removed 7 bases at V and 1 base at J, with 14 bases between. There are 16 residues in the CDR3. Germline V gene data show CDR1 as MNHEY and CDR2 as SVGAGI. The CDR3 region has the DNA TGTGCCAGCACTTATGAGGCAGGGTCTGGGGCCAACGTCCTGACTTTC. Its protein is CASTYEAGSGANVLTF.

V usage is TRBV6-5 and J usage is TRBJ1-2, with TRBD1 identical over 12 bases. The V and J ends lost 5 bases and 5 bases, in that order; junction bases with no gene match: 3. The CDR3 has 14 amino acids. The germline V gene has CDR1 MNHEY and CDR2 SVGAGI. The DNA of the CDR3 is TGTGCCAGCAGTGGGACAGGGGGCTGGTATGGCTACACCTTC. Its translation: CASSGTGGWYGYTF.

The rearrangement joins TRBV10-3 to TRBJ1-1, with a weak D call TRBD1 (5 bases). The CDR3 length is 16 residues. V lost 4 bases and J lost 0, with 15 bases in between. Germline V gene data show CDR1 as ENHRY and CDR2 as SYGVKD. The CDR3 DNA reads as TGTGCCATCAGTGCGCTGGAGAAGGACATGAACACTGAAGCTTTCTTT. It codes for CAISALEKDMNTEAFF.

The CDR3 spells CASSLAGVRGGELFF. CDR3 DNA sequence: TGTGCCAGCAGTTTAGCGGGGGTCCGGGGCGGGGAGCTGTTTTTT. V and J are TRBV27 and TRBJ2-2; 7 bases agree with TRBD2. The germline gives CDR1 MNHEY, CDR2 SMNVEV (reference sequence). Germline trimming cut 2 bases from V and 7 bases from J; bases unmatched to any gene: 7. The CDR3 totals 15 residues.

This chain's CDR3 is CAFQGATNTEAFF. The DNA of the CDR3 is TGTGCCTTCCAAGGGGCAACAAACACTGAAGCTTTCTTT. V is TRBV30 and J is TRBJ1-1; TRBD1 might be the D (5 bases). V gave up 7 bases and J gave up 2 bases, with 14 bases separating them. Looked up from germline, CDR1 is GTSNPN and CDR2 is SVGIG (reference sequence). CDR3 length: 13 residues.

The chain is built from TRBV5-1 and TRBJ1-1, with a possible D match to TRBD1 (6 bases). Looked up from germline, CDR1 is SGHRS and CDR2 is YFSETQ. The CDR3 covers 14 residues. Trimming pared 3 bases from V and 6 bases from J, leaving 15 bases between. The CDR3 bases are TGCGCCAGCAGCTCATCAGGGGTAAGGGCTGAAGCTTTCTTT. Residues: CASSSSGVRAEAFF. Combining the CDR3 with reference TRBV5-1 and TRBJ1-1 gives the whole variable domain KAGVTQTPRYLIKTRGQQVTLSCSPISGHRSVSWYQQTPGQGLQFLFEYFSETQRNKGNFPGRFSGRQFSNSRSEMNVSTLELGDSALYLCASSSSGVRAEAFFGQGTRLTVV.

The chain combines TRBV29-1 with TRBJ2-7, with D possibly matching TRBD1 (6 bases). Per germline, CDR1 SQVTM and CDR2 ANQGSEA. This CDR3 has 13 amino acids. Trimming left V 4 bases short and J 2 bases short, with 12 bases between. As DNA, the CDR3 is TGCAGCGTTGTGTCGGACAGTACCTACGAGCAGTACTTC. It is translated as CSVVSDSTYEQYF.

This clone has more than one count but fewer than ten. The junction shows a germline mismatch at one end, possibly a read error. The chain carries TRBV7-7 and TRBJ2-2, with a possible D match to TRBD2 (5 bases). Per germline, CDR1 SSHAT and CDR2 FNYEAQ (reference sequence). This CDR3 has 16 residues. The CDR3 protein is CASSLAFSPNTGELFF. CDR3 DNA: TGTGCTAGCAGCTTAGCGTTCAGCCCGAACACCGGGGAGCTGTTTTTT.

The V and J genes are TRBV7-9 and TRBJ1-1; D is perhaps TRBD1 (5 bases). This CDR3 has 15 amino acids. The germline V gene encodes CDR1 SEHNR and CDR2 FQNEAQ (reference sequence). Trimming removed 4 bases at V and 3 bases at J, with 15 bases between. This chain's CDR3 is CASSSGARVDTEAFF. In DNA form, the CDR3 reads TGTGCCAGCAGCTCTGGGGCAAGAGTGGACACTGAAGCTTTCTTT.

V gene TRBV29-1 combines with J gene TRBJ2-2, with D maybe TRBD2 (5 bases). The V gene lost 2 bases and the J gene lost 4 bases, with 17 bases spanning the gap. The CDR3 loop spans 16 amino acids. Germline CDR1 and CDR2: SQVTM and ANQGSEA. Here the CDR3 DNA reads TGCAGCGTTGAATTCCGAGGCGGGTGGGGCACCGGGGAGCTGTTTTTT. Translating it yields CSVEFRGGWGTGELFF.

CDR3 amino acids: CASSEAGTGGSEAFF. The CDR3 DNA reads as TGTGCCAGCAGTGAGGCTGGGACAGGGGGCTCTGAAGCTTTCTTT. The chain combines TRBV6-4 with TRBJ1-1; TRBD1 matches at 12 bases. Germline-derived CDR1 and CDR2 are MRHNA and SNTAGT. The V gene end was trimmed by 3 bases and the J gene end by 6 bases; junction bases not matched to a gene: 5. The CDR3 runs 15 residues.

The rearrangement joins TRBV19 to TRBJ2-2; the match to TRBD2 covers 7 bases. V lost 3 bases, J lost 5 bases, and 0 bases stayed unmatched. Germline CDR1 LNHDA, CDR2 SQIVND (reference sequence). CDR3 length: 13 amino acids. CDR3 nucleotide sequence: TGTGCCAGTAGTATCGGGGGGACCGGGGAGCTGTTTTTT. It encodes CASSIGGTGELFF. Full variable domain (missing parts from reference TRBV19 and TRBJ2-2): DGGITQSPKYLFRKEGQNVTLSCEQNLNHDAMYWYRQDPGQGLRLIYYSQIVNDFQKGDIAEGYSVSREKKESFPLTVTSAQKNPTAFYLCASSIGGTGELFFGEGSRLTVL.

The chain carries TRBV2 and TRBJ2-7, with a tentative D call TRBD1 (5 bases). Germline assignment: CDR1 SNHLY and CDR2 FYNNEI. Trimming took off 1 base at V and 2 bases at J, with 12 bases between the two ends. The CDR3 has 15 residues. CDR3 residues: CASSEGLDRTYEQYF. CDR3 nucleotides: TGTGCCAGCAGTGAAGGGCTTGACAGAACCTACGAGCAGTACTTC.